A single T cell receptor (beta chain) is shown here with its context. This record belongs to a study of cytomegalovirus exposure and HLA in healthy donors. The PCR was carried out with 60 Vbeta primers and 13 Jbeta primers. Profiled with immunoSEQ multiplex PCR; TCRdb holds only in-frame clones, not every one. Among 130,000 to 150,000 clones listed, over 65% were seen once. Germline CDR1 reads SGHNT; CDR2 reads YYREEE (reference sequence). The CDR3 consists of 14 residues. The V segment lost 0 bases and the J segment 2 bases; nucleotides outside the gene matches: 0. The V gene is TRBV5-4, the J gene TRBJ2-7, with 9 bases that match TRBD2. The specimen sequenced was PBMCs. This receptor was identified in a man younger than 30 in good health and CMV-seropositive. For the CDR3, the DNA is TGTGCCAGCAGCTTGGGCGGGAGGGCCTACGAGCAGTACTTC. Its translation: CASSLGGRAYEQYF.